The clone carrying this T cell receptor (beta chain) was seen only a few times. The antigen is undetermined. This sample is drawn from a study of beta chain features in type 1 diabetes. Study background: Healthy donors and patients had similar age, gender and cell yields. The study, taken as a whole, reports: Significant though moderate, a shortening of TCRB CDR3s appeared in all four CD4+ subsets of Type 1 diabetes patients.

CD4+ naive, central memory, regulatory and stem cell-like memory subsets were isolated by sorting on CD45RO/CCR7/CD25/CD127/CD95/CD27. V shed 3 bases, J shed 3 bases, and the junction held 11 bases outside the gene matches. There are 16 residues in the CDR3. Germline V gene sequence: CDR1 SGDLS, CDR2 YYNGEE. The investigators reverse transcribed all of the isolated RNA, so they sequenced expressed TCRB transcripts. About 3.6 million reads was the average for naive, central memory and regulatory T cell samples. Assay: immunoSEQ multiplex PCR; the TCRdb copy retains only in-frame clones and omits some. This table holds 250,000 to 300,000 clones, 14% found once.

The sequence was collected from a man between 25 and 39 years old with type 1 diabetes. The V and J genes are TRBV9 and TRBJ2-5; 7 bases fit TRBD1. Sequences were obtained from naive CD4+ T cells from blood. CDR3 residues: CASSGSMGTVEETQYF. CDR3 coding DNA: TGTGCCAGCAGCGGATCAATGGGGACAGTGGAAGAGACCCAGTACTTC. Complete variable domain (other parts from reference TRBV9 and TRBJ2-5): DSGVTQTPKHLITATGQRVTLRCSPRSGDLSVYWYQQSLDQGLQFLIQYYNGEERAKGNILERFSAQQFPDLHSELNLSSLELGDSALYFCASSGSMGTVEETQYFGPGTRLLVL.